The 21 T cell receptor beta chains listed next were all sequenced from one sample in a study of T cells in Graves' hyperthyroidism and ophthalmopathy. It was RNA transcripts that yielded the amplified TCR beta CDR3 regions. Researchers ran a first-round RT-PCR on the TCR CDR3 using the HTBI primer set. TCRdb called the multiplex PCR reads again in MiXCR, with one record for every CDR3 protein. The sample has 300,000 to 500,000 distinct CDR3 sequences, over 12% seen once; the top ten hold over 25%. Sequencing used blood. All receptors come from a man in his fifties or sixties with Graves' ophthalmopathy.

Note on this clonotype: At one end, the junction sequence differs from germline, possibly due to a read error. The V gene is TRBV19, the J gene TRBJ2-5; perhaps D is TRBD1 or TRBD2 (5 bases each). The CDR3 length is 14 residues. The germline gives CDR1 LNHDA, CDR2 SQIVND (reference sequence). This CDR3 reads CASSIILRGETQYF. The CDR3, as DNA: TGTGCCAGTAGTATTATTCTAAGAGGGGAGACCCAATACTTC.

This clonotype has only a few counts. The junction departs from the called germline gene at one end, perhaps through a read error. V gene TRBV3-1 combines with J gene TRBJ2-4, with D possibly matching TRBD2 (6 bases). The CDR3 loop spans 15 amino acids. The germline gives CDR1 LGHDT, CDR2 YNNKEL (reference sequence). The CDR3 protein is CASSRGTLANNIQYF. The CDR3 nucleotides read TGTGCCAGCAGCCGGGGGACTCTAGCCAACAACATTCAGTACTTC. Complete variable domain (other parts from reference TRBV3-1 and TRBJ2-4): DTAVSQTPKYLVTQMGNDKSIKCEQNLGHDTMYWYKQDSKKFLKIMFSYNNKELIINETVPNRFSPKSPDKAHLNLHINSLELGDSAVYFCASSRGTLANNIQYFGAGTRLSVL.

The rearrangement links TRBV12-3 or TRBV12-4 to TRBJ2-3; tentative D call: TRBD2 (5 bases). CDR3 length equals 13 residues. V was cut by 3 bases and J by 7 bases, with 11 bases left in between. CDR3 sequence reads: CASSFLPGNTQYF. The DNA for the CDR3 is TGTGCCAGCAGTTTCCTCCCGGGGAATACGCAGTATTTT.

This clonotype was counted many times. The rearrangement links TRBV30 to TRBJ2-7; D might be TRBD2 (6 bases). The CDR3 is made up of 11 amino acids. Germline-derived CDR1 and CDR2 are GTSNPN and SVGIG (reference sequence). Written as DNA, the CDR3 is TGTCTAGCGAACGGGGGTTACGAGCAGTACTTC. Translating gives CLANGGYEQYF.

This clonotype was seen ten or more times. CDR3 DNA: TGTGCCAGCAGCAAACCAGGGGGCGCGGACATCACCTACAATGAGCAGTTCTTC. Translated: CASSKPGGADITYNEQFF. The genes are TRBV3-1 and TRBJ2-1; 8 nucleotides line up with TRBD1. Germline trimming cut 5 bases from V and 2 bases from J; bases unmatched to any gene: 14. This CDR3 comprises 18 residues. The germline gives CDR1 LGHDT, CDR2 YNNKEL (reference sequence).

The chain is built from TRBV20-1 and TRBJ2-7; TRBD1 or TRBD2 may be the D gene (6 bases each). Germline loops: CDR1 DFQATT, CDR2 SNEGSKA (reference sequence). V was cut by 0 bases and J by 2 bases, with 17 bases left in between. The CDR3 is 16 amino acids. CDR3 DNA: TGCAGTGCTAGAGATCGGGTTGGAGGGGGAGCCTACGAGCAGTACTTC. As protein: CSARDRVGGGAYEQYF.

A few counts support this clonotype. The chain links TRBV13 to TRBJ2-1, with TRBD2 as a possible D gene (5 bases). Germline V CDR1 and CDR2: PRHDT, FYEKMQ (reference sequence). V was clipped by 5 bases and J by 7 bases, with 15 bases between them. The CDR3 sequence is 14 residues long. The CDR3 DNA reads as TGTGCCAGCAGCGGGCTAGCCACTAATAATGAGCAGTTCTTC. Its translation: CASSGLATNNEQFF.

The rearrangement uses TRBV29-1 and TRBJ2-1; D is perhaps TRBD1 or TRBD2 (7 bases each). This CDR3 comprises 13 residues. V gave up 7 bases and J gave up 4 bases, with 14 bases separating them. Germline CDR1 reads SQVTM; CDR2 reads ANQGSEA. CDR3 protein: CSAGGDSYNEQFF. CDR3 bases: TGCAGCGCTGGGGGGGACAGTTACAATGAGCAGTTCTTC.

The chain combines TRBV4-1 with TRBJ1-4; TRBD1 agrees at 8 bases. Germline CDR1 reads MGHRA; CDR2 reads YSYEKL. Trimming took 1 base from V and 10 from J; bases not matched to a gene: 8. The CDR3 is made up of 15 amino acids. CDR3 in DNA: TGCGCCAGCAGCCAAGGGCTTCAGGGGGCGGGAAAACTGTTTTTT. Translation: CASSQGLQGAGKLFF.

In its sample, this clonotype was seen many times. The chain has TRBV2 and TRBJ2-5; no reliable D call. CDR1 is SNHLY, CDR2 FYNNEI, per germline. The CDR3 sequence is 15 residues long. V lost 8 bases and J lost 2, with 18 bases in between. CDR3 DNA: TGTGCCAGCGGGCGAATGAGGCTTTTGCAAGAGACCCAGTACTTC. It specifies CASGRMRLLQETQYF.

This rearrangement joins TRBV19 to TRBJ1-5, with 9 bases fitting TRBD1. CDR3 length: 16 residues. From germline, CDR1 is LNHDA and CDR2 SQIVND (reference sequence). Trimming took 4 bases from V and 2 from J; bases not matched to a gene: 6. CDR3 coding DNA: TGTGCCAGTAGTACCACAGGGGGCGTAGGCAATCAGCCCCAGCATTTT. Amino acid sequence: CASSTTGGVGNQPQHF. Using reference TRBV19 and TRBJ1-5 for the parts outside the CDR3, the full variable domain is DGGITQSPKYLFRKEGQNVTLSCEQNLNHDAMYWYRQDPGQGLRLIYYSQIVNDFQKGDIAEGYSVSREKKESFPLTVTSAQKNPTAFYLCASSTTGGVGNQPQHFGDGTRLSIL.

This chain connects TRBV2 to TRBJ2-2, with 10 bases fitting TRBD1. The ends lost 3 bases at V and 5 bases at J; junction bases unmatched: 3. Germline V gene data show CDR1 as SNHLY and CDR2 as FYNNEI. The length of the CDR3 is 15 residues. The CDR3 coding sequence is TGTGCCAGCAGTGAGGGACAGGGGCGAACCGGGGAGCTGTTTTTT. Translating gives CASSEGQGRTGELFF.

This clonotype was counted between two and nine times. This rearrangement joins TRBV20-1 to TRBJ1-5; 8 bases are shared with TRBD1. Trimming removed 5 bases from V and 4 bases from J; junction bases left unmatched: 7. The CDR3 sequence is 14 residues long. Per the germline V gene, CDR1 is DFQATT and CDR2 is SNEGSKA (reference sequence). The DNA for the CDR3 is TGCAGTGCTGAAGCAGGGGGCCAGAATCAGCCCCAGCATTTT. Translation gives CSAEAGGQNQPQHF.

This chain connects TRBV11-2 to TRBJ1-1; 7 nucleotides match TRBD1. The CDR3 sequence is 14 residues long. Germline lookup yields CDR1 SGHAT and CDR2 FQNNGV. Germline trimming cut 8 bases from V and 0 bases from J; bases unmatched to any gene: 6. DNA for the CDR3: TGTGCCAGCGGAAAGGACAGGATGAACACTGAAGCTTTCTTT. This translates into CASGKDRMNTEAFF.

This clonotype was seen ten or more times. The rearrangement links TRBV28 to TRBJ2-5; D perhaps matches TRBD2 (7 bases). The ends were cut back, 6 bases at V and 4 bases at J, with 12 bases in the middle. Germline CDR1 MDHEN, CDR2 SYDVKM. This CDR3 region has 13 residues. The CDR3 sequence is CASSQGGGETQYF. The CDR3, as DNA: TGTGCCAGCAGCCAAGGGGGGGGAGAGACCCAGTACTTC.

This clonotype was counted a few times. Just one base apart from a much larger clone, this may be a read error. This chain joins TRBV12-3 or TRBV12-4 and TRBJ2-3; D is possibly TRBD2 (6 bases). The CDR3 length is 13 residues. The CDR3 DNA follows: TGTGCCAGCGGTTTCGGGGGTTCAGATACGCAGTATTTT. The encoded protein is CASGFGGSDTQYF.

This clonotype came up many times. The CDR3: CSATPGRGARNEQFF. The DNA of the CDR3 is TGCAGTGCTACTCCCGGGAGAGGGGCGCGCAATGAGCAGTTCTTC. The chain uses TRBV20-1 and TRBJ2-1; weak D call: TRBD2 (6 bases). The germline V and J ends were trimmed by 4 bases and 6 bases, with 19 bases remaining between them. Germline-derived CDR1 and CDR2 are DFQATT and SNEGSKA (reference sequence). This CDR3 region has 15 residues.

This clonotype was detected a few times. V and J are TRBV19 and TRBJ1-1, with a possible D match to TRBD1 (6 bases). The CDR3 has 13 residues. The germline V gene encodes CDR1 LNHDA and CDR2 SQIVND (reference sequence). V was trimmed by 10 bases and J by 2 bases, leaving 14 bases between them. The CDR3 DNA is TGTGCCACAATTGGGACACCCAACACTGAAGCTTTCTTT. This translates into CATIGTPNTEAFF.

This clonotype was seen at least ten times. The CDR3: CASTSVYNEQFF. DNA of the CDR3: TGTGCCAGCACTAGCGTGTACAATGAGCAGTTCTTC. The gene calls are TRBV12-3 or TRBV12-4 and TRBJ2-1; D is perhaps TRBD2 (6 bases). The germline V and J ends were trimmed by 7 bases and 4 bases, with 8 bases remaining between them. This CDR3 has 12 residues.

V gene TRBV25-1 combines with J gene TRBJ1-2, with a tentative D call TRBD1 (5 bases). CDR3 size: 13 residues. In germline, CDR1 is MGHDK, CDR2 SYGVNS. Trimming pared 3 bases from V and 8 bases from J, leaving 13 bases between. The CDR3 DNA follows: TGTGCCAGCAGTGATTACGGGGCTCAGGGCTACACCTTC. It is translated as CASSDYGAQGYTF.

The V gene is TRBV24-1, the J gene TRBJ2-1; the D gene is possibly TRBD2 (6 bases). The closer fit of TRBJ2-7 to the DNA end suggests the J call may be wrong. The CDR3 loop spans 16 amino acids. Germline V gene sequence: CDR1 KGHDR, CDR2 SFDVKD. The CDR3 DNA is TGTGCCACCAGTGATGTGGGAGGCAACCCCTACAATGAGCAGTACTTC. Residues: CATSDVGGNPYNEQYF.